This TCR beta chain was identified during a study of blood T cell repertoires in COVID-19. Study overall: In each case, the material was cDNA or gDNA derived from T cells, B-cell-depleted T cells, or PBMCs.

There are 13 residues in the CDR3. The germline V and J ends were trimmed by 6 bases and 9 bases, with 12 bases remaining between them. Produced via immunoSEQ multiplex PCR; TCRdb's table is partial and in-frame only. The sample has roughly 340,000 clones; roughly 86% are singletons. A single count supports this clone. Specimen: peripheral blood. The sequence came from a woman in her 70s with COVID-19, enrolled during active disease. The chain has TRBV12-3 or TRBV12-4 and TRBJ1-6, with D unclear. The CDR3 loop reads CASSLAGGSPLHF. The CDR3 nucleotides read TGTGCCAGCAGCTTGGCAGGTGGTTCACCCCTCCACTTT.